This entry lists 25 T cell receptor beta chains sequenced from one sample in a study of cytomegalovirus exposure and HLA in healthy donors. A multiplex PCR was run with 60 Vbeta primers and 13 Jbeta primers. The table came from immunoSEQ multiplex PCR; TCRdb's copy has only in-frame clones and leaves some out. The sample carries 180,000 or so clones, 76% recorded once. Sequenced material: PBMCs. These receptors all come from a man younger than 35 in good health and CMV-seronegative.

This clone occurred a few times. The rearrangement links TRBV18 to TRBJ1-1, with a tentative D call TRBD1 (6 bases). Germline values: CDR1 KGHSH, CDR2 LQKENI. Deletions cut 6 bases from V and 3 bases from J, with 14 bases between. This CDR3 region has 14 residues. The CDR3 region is CASSPKSGDTEAFF. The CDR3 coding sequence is TGTGCCAGCTCTCCAAAATCAGGGGACACTGAAGCTTTCTTT.

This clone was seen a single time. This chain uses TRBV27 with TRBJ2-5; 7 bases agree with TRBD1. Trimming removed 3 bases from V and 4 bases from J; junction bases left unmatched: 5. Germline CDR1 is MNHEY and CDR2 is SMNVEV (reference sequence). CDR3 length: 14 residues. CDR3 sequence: CASSFKGAGETQYF. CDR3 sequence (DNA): TGTGCCAGCAGTTTCAAGGGGGCGGGAGAGACCCAGTACTTC.

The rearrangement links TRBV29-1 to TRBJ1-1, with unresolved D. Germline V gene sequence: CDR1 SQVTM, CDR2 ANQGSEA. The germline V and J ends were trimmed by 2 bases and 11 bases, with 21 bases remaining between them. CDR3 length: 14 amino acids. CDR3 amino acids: CSVESLEVSMPAFF. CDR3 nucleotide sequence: TGCAGCGTTGAAAGTCTCGAGGTCAGCATGCCGGCTTTCTTT.

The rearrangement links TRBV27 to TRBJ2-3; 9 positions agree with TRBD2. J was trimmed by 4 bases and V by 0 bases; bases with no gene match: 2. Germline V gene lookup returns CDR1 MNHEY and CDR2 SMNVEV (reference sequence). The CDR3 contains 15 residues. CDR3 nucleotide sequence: TGTGCCAGCAGTTTATCGGCGGGAGGGCCAGATACGCAGTATTTT. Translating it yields CASSLSAGGPDTQYF.

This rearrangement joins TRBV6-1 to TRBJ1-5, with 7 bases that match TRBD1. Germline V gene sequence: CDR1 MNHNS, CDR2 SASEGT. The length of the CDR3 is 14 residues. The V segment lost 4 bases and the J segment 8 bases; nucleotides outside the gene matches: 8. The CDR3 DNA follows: TGTGCCAGCAGTGGTAGGGGGCTCCGGGAGCCCCAGCATTTT. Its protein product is CASSGRGLREPQHF.

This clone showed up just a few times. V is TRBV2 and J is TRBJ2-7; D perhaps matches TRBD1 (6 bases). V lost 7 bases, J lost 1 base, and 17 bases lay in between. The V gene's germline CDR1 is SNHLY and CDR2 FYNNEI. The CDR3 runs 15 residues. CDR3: CASKFLIGQSYEQYF. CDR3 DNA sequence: TGTGCCAGCAAGTTCCTAATAGGACAGTCCTACGAGCAGTACTTC.

The CDR3 bases are TGTGCCAGCCGACAGGGAGGAGGGAATCAGCCCCAGCATTTT. This translates into CASRQGGGNQPQHF. The chain couples TRBV19 to TRBJ1-5; 7 bases fit TRBD1. The CDR3 runs to 14 residues. V gave up 9 bases and J gave up 4 bases; unmatched junction bases: 9. Germline CDR1 LNHDA, CDR2 SQIVND (reference sequence).

The CDR3 reads CASSEEWGGLIGELFF. The CDR3, as DNA: TGTGCCAGCAGTGAAGAGTGGGGGGGACTTATCGGGGAGCTGTTTTTT. This chain links TRBV6-1 with TRBJ2-2; 7 bases are shared with TRBD2. V was pared by 1 base and J by 7 bases, with 9 bases of the junction left unmatched. Germline V CDR1 and CDR2: MNHNS, SASEGT. This CDR3 comprises 16 residues.

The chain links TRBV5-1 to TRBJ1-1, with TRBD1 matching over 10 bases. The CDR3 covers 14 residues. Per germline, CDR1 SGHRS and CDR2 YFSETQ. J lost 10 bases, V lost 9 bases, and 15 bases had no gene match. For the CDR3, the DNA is TGCGCCATCTCTTTAAGACAGGGGGCGATGGGAGCTTTCTTT. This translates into CAISLRQGAMGAFF.

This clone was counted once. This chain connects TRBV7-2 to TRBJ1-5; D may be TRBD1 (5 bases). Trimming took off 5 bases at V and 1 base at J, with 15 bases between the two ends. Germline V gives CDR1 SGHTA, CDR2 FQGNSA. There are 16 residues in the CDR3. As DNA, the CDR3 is TGTGCCAGCAGCCTTACAGGAATCGGGAGCAATCAGCCCCAGCATTTT. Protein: CASSLTGIGSNQPQHF.

The CDR3 nucleotides are TGTGCCAGCAGAGTACGAAAGACAGGGTGGAATCAGCCCCAGCATTTT. This sequence encodes CASRVRKTGWNQPQHF. The chain couples TRBV2 to TRBJ1-5, with 7 bases aligning to TRBD1. Per germline, CDR1 SNHLY and CDR2 FYNNEI. CDR3 length equals 16 residues. J lost 4 bases, V lost 6 bases, and 12 bases had no gene match.

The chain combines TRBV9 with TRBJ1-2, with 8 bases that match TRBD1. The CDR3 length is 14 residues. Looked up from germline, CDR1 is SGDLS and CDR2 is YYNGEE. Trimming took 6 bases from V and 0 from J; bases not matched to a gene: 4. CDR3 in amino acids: CASTTDRANYGYTF. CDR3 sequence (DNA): TGTGCCAGCACAACGGACAGGGCTAACTATGGCTACACCTTC.

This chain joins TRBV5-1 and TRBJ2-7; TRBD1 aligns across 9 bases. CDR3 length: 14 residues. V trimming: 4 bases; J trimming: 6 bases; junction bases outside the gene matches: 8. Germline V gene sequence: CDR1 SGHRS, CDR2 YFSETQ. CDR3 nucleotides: TGCGCCAGCAGCCCCGGGACAGGGAAAGGCGAGCAGTACTTC. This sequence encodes CASSPGTGKGEQYF.

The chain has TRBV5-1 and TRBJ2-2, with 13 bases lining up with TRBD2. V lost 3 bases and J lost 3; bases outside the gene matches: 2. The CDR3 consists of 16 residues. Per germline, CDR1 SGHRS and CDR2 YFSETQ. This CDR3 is CASSWTSGSHTGELFF. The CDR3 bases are TGCGCCAGCAGCTGGACTAGCGGGAGTCACACCGGGGAGCTGTTTTTT.

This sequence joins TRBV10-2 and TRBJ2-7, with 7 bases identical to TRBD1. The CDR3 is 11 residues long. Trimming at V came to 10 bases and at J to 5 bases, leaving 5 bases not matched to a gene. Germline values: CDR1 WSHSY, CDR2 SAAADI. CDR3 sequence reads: CATIDRDEQYF. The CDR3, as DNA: TGCGCCACTATAGACAGGGACGAGCAGTACTTC.

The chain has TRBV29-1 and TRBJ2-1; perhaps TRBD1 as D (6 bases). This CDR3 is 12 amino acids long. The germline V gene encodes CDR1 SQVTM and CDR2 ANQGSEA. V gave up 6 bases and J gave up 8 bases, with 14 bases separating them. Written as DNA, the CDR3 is TGCAGCGTAGAATCCAGGGGAGATGAGCAGTTCTTC. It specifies CSVESRGDEQFF.

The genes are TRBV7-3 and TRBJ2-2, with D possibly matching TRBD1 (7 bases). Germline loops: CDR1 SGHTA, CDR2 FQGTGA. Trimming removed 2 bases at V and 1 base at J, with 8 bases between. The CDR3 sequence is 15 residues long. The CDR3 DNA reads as TGTGCCAGCAGCTTACAGGGGGGGAACACCGGGGAGCTGTTTTTT. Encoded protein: CASSLQGGNTGELFF.

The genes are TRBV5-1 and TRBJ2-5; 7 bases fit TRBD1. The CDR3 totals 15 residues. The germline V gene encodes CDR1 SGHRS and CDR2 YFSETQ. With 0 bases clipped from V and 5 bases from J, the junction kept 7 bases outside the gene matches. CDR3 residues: CASSLVLGQPETQYF. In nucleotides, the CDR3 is TGCGCCAGCAGCTTGGTTTTGGGACAGCCGGAGACCCAGTACTTC.

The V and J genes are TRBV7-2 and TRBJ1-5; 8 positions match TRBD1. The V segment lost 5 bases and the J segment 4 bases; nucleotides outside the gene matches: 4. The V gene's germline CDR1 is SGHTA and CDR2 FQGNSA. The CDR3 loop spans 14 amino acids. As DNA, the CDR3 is TGTGCCAGCAGCCTACAGGGGGGGAATCAGCCCCAGCATTTT. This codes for CASSLQGGNQPQHF. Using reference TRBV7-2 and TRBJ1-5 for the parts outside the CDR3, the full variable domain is GAGVSQSPSNKVTEKGKDVELRCDPISGHTALYWYRQSLGQGLEFLIYFQGNSAPDKSGLPSDRFSAERTGGSVSTLTIQRTQQEDSAVYLCASSLQGGNQPQHFGDGTRLSIL.

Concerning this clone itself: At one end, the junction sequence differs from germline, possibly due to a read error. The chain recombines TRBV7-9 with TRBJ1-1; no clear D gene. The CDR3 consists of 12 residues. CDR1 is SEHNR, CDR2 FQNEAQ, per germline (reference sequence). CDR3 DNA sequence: TGTTCCAGCAGCTTCTCACGGTATGAAGCTTTCTTT. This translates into CSSSFSRYEAFF. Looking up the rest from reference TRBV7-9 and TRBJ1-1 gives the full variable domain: DTGVSQNPRHKITKRGQNVTFRCDPISEHNRLYWYRQTLGQGPEFLTYFQNEAQLEKSRLLSDRFSAERPKGSFSTLEIQRTEQGDSAMYLCSSSFSRYEAFFGQGTRLTVV.

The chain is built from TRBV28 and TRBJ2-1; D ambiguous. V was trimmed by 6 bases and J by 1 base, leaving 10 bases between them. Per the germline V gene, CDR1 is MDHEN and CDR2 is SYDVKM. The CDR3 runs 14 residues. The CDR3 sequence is CASRTTNSYNEQFF. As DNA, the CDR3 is TGTGCCAGCAGAACAACTAATTCCTACAATGAGCAGTTCTTC.

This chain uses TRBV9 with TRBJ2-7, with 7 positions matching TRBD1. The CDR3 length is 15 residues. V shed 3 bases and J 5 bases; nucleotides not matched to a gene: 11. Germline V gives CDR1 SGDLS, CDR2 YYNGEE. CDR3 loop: CASSASGGKGDEQYF. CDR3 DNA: TGTGCCAGCAGCGCCTCAGGGGGTAAGGGTGACGAGCAGTACTTC. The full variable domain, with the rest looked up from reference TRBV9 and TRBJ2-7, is DSGVTQTPKHLITATGQRVTLRCSPRSGDLSVYWYQQSLDQGLQFLIQYYNGEERAKGNILERFSAQQFPDLHSELNLSSLELGDSALYFCASSASGGKGDEQYFGPGTRLTVT.

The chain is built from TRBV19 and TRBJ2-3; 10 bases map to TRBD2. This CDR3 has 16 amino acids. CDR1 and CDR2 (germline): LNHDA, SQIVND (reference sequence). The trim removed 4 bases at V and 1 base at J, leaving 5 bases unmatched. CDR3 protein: CASSTRTSGRTDTQYF. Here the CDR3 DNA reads TGTGCCAGTAGTACGCGGACTAGCGGCCGCACAGATACGCAGTATTTT.

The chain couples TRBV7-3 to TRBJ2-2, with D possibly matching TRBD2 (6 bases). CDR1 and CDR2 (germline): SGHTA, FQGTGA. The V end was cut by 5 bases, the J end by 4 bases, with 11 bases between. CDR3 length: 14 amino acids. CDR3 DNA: TGTGCCAGCAGCCGCGGGACTGGCACCGGGGAGCTGTTTTTT. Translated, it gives CASSRGTGTGELFF.

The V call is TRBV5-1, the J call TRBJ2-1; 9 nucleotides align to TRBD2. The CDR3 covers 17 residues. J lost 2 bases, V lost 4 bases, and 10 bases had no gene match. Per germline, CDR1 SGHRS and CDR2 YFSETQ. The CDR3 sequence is CASSSIAGGPPYNEQFF. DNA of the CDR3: TGCGCCAGCAGCAGTATTGCGGGAGGGCCCCCCTACAATGAGCAGTTCTTC.